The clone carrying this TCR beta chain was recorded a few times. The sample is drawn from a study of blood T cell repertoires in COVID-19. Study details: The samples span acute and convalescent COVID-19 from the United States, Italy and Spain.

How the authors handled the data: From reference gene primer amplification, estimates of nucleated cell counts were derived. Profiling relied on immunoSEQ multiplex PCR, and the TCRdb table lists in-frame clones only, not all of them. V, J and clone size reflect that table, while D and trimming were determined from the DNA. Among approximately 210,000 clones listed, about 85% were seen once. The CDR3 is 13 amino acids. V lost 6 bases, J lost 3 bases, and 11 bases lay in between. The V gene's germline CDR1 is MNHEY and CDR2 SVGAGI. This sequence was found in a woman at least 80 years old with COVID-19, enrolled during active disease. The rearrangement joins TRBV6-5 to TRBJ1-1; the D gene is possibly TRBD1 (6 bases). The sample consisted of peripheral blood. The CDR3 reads CASSLQGYTEAFF. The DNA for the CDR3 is TGTGCCAGCAGCTTACAGGGTTACACTGAAGCTTTCTTT.